The clone carrying this TCR beta chain was seen repeatedly, ten times or more. Its antigen is not identified. The data belong to a study of neurological immune-mediated disorders. Study information: The roughly 34 multiple sclerosis patients comprised around 31 that were relapsing-remitting and 3 that were secondary progressive. Findings and limits, study-wide: One related-CDR3 cluster, found by phylogenetic grouping, held repertoires of 18 of 34 multiple sclerosis patients and is a possible signature.

The cDNA was generated through 5'RACE incorporating 10-nucleotide random UMIs. TCRdb used MiXCR to reprocess the 5' RACE reads, holding one entry per CDR3 protein. Among about 92,000 distinct CDR3 sequences listed, roughly 3.5% were seen once. The junction had 7 bases not matched to a gene; V was cut back by 5 bases and J by 7 bases. The CDR3 is 14 residues long. The chain links TRBV12-3 or TRBV12-4 to TRBJ2-1, with 8 bases identical to TRBD1. Material: PBMCs. This TCR was recovered from a woman aged 45-65 years with multiple sclerosis. CDR3 amino acids: CASSLDRARNEQFF. The CDR3 region has the DNA TGTGCCAGCAGTCTGGACAGGGCTCGGAATGAGCAGTTCTTC.